These 28 T cell receptor beta chains share one sample of origin, sequenced in a study of blood T cell repertoires in COVID-19. Data came from immunoSEQ multiplex PCR; TCRdb stores just in-frame clones and leaves some out. The sample has 200,000 or so clones; 70% to 85% are singletons. Sequencing was performed on peripheral blood. The receptors were gathered from a man aged 40-49 years who had recovered from COVID-19.

This clone was observed a handful of times. V gene TRBV3-1 (or the pseudogene TRBV3-2) combines with J gene TRBJ1-2; D perhaps matches TRBD1 (6 bases). The V gene lost 7 bases and the J gene lost 7 bases, with 19 bases spanning the gap. This CDR3 has 14 residues. In germline, CDR1 is LGHDT, CDR2 YNNKEL (reference sequence). The CDR3 sequence is CASTPSATGGGYTF. CDR3 DNA: TGTGCCAGCACCCCAAGCGCGACAGGAGGTGGCTACACCTTC.

The V and J genes are TRBV6-5 and TRBJ2-4, with a tentative D call TRBD1 (6 bases). V dropped 8 bases and J dropped 11 bases, with 16 bases sitting between them. This CDR3 is 12 amino acids long. Germline assignment: CDR1 MNHEY and CDR2 SVGAGI. The CDR3 nucleotides read TGTGCCAGCGGCTGGGAAGGGGGATTTCAGTACTTC. Its protein product is CASGWEGGFQYF.

The rearrangement links TRBV5-4 to TRBJ2-7; 10 nucleotides line up with TRBD1. Germline trimming cut 0 bases from V and 6 bases from J; bases unmatched to any gene: 6. The CDR3 extends over 15 amino acids. Per the germline V gene, CDR1 is SGHNT and CDR2 is YYREEE (reference sequence). The CDR3 sequence is CASSLGGGQGTEQYF. The CDR3 coding sequence is TGTGCCAGCAGCTTGGGCGGGGGACAGGGGACCGAGCAGTACTTC.

The chain is built from TRBV19 and TRBJ1-2, with 9 bases aligning to TRBD1. The CDR3 is 15 residues long. V lost 6 bases to trimming and J lost 5 bases; unmatched junction nucleotides: 10. Germline assignment: CDR1 LNHDA and CDR2 SQIVND (reference sequence). CDR3 sequence: CASRRDRALGYGYTF. The CDR3 nucleotides are TGTGCCAGTAGACGGGACAGGGCTCTTGGATATGGCTACACCTTC.

This chain connects TRBV12-3 or TRBV12-4 to TRBJ1-1; TRBD1 aligns across 8 bases. The CDR3 has 13 residues. After removal of 3 bases from V and 10 bases from J, the junction contained 7 bases not matched to a gene. The CDR3 DNA reads TGTGCCAGCAGTTTCGTTGGACAGGGACGAGCTTTCTTT. Its protein is CASSFVGQGRAFF.

The CDR3 sequence: CASSEVAGGVIGTQYF. CDR3 DNA sequence: TGTGCCAGCAGTGAAGTGGCGGGGGGGGTTATAGGTACGCAGTATTTT. The V gene is TRBV2, the J gene TRBJ2-3; TRBD2 matches at 9 bases. Germline V gene data show CDR1 as SNHLY and CDR2 as FYNNEI. V shed 1 base and J 8 bases; nucleotides not matched to a gene: 10. CDR3 length equals 16 residues.

The J gene is TRBJ2-3, the V gene TRBV2; 10 nucleotides match TRBD1. Germline V lookup: CDR1 SNHLY, CDR2 FYNNEI. CDR3 length: 17 residues. Trimming cost V 8 bases and J 5 bases; bases outside gene matches: 16. For the CDR3, the DNA is TGTGCCAGCCGCGATCCCCGGGACAGGGGAACGATAGATACGCAGTATTTT. This encodes CASRDPRDRGTIDTQYF.

The genes are TRBV5-6 and TRBJ2-7, with 11 positions matching TRBD1. The CDR3 totals 17 residues. Trimming cost V 4 bases and J 3 bases; bases outside gene matches: 12. Germline CDR1 and CDR2: SGHDT and YYEEEE. The CDR3 loop reads CASSLSRGQGGYYEQYF. CDR3 DNA: TGTGCCAGCAGCCTATCCAGGGGACAGGGGGGTTACTACGAGCAGTACTTC.

V is TRBV18 and J is TRBJ2-7, with TRBD1 matching over 8 bases. Losses at the gene ends were 4 bases for V and 0 bases for J; bases not matched to a gene: 8. Looked up from germline, CDR1 is KGHSH and CDR2 is LQKENI. The CDR3 totals 16 residues. In DNA form, the CDR3 reads TGTGCCAGCTCACGACAGGACAGGGTAATCTCCTACGAGCAGTACTTC. This codes for CASSRQDRVISYEQYF.

V gene TRBV2 combines with J gene TRBJ2-3; 9 positions match TRBD1. V lost 4 bases, J lost 4 bases, and 3 bases stayed unmatched. Germline CDR1 and CDR2: SNHLY and FYNNEI. This CDR3 has 14 residues. The CDR3 nucleotides read TGTGCCAGCAGTGCGGACAGGGGAGCAGATACGCAGTATTTT. Translating gives CASSADRGADTQYF.

This clone has just one count. This chain links TRBV6-6 with TRBJ1-1; D is unclear. The CDR3 loop spans 16 amino acids. With 5 bases removed from V and 2 bases from J, the gap between germline ends came to 18 bases. Germline CDR1 reads MNHNY; CDR2 reads SVGAGI (reference sequence). The DNA of the CDR3 is TGTGCCAGCAGTCGAGGTACTAGACGGATAAACACTGAAGCTTTCTTT. Translated, it gives CASSRGTRRINTEAFF.

This rearrangement joins TRBV12-3 or TRBV12-4 to TRBJ1-1; no definite D call. Between the trimmed V and J ends, which lost 8 bases and 4 bases, there was a span of 8 bases. This CDR3 has 11 residues. The CDR3 protein is CASSYGTEAFF. The CDR3 DNA is TGTGCCAGCTCGTACGGCACTGAAGCTTTCTTT.

This clone appeared a single time. V is TRBV7-2 and J is TRBJ1-6, with TRBD1 matching 7 bases. J gave up 12 bases and V 0 bases, and 8 bases lay outside the gene matches. From germline, CDR1 is SGHTA and CDR2 FQGNSA. CDR3 length equals 15 residues. The chain's CDR3 is CASSLAHRGRGPLHF. For the CDR3, the DNA is TGTGCCAGCAGCTTAGCTCACAGGGGACGGGGACCCCTCCACTTT.

This sequence joins TRBV18 and TRBJ1-4; TRBD1 might be the D (6 bases). This CDR3 contains 15 residues. Trimming took 3 bases from V and 3 from J, leaving 11 bases between them. Germline assignment: CDR1 KGHSH and CDR2 LQKENI. The CDR3, as DNA: TGTGCCAGCTCACCTCAGGGGAGAGCTAATGAAAAACTGTTTTTT. It yields the protein CASSPQGRANEKLFF.

This clone was seen only a few times. The chain couples TRBV5-5 to TRBJ2-7; tentative D call: TRBD1 (6 bases). CDR3 length: 14 residues. From germline, CDR1 is SGHKS and CDR2 YYEKEE (reference sequence). V was shortened by 4 bases and J by 3 bases, with 14 bases between the two germline ends. The CDR3 loop reads CASSAHRESYEQYF. The CDR3 coding sequence is TGTGCCAGCAGCGCTCACAGGGAGAGCTACGAGCAGTACTTC.

The chain uses TRBV10-2 and TRBJ1-2; 7 positions agree with TRBD1. With V trimmed by 8 bases and J by 8 bases, 11 bases remained unmatched. Germline V lookup: CDR1 WSHSY, CDR2 SAAADI. This CDR3 region has 13 residues. CDR3 coding DNA: TGCGCCAGCGGTATCAGGGGGGAAAGGGGCTACACCTTC. This codes for CASGIRGERGYTF.

This sequence joins TRBV19 and TRBJ1-5, with D tentatively TRBD1 (6 bases). CDR1 is LNHDA and CDR2 is SQIVND in the germline V gene (reference sequence). Trimming removed 6 bases at V and 0 bases at J, with 12 bases between. This CDR3 spans 15 amino acids. CDR3: CASRGAGYSNQPQHF. Here the CDR3 DNA reads TGTGCCAGTAGGGGGGCTGGATATAGCAATCAGCCCCAGCATTTT. The full variable domain, in which reference TRBV19 and TRBJ1-5 provide the parts outside the CDR3, is DGGITQSPKYLFRKEGQNVTLSCEQNLNHDAMYWYRQDPGQGLRLIYYSQIVNDFQKGDIAEGYSVSREKKESFPLTVTSAQKNPTAFYLCASRGAGYSNQPQHFGDGTRLSIL.

The genes are TRBV7-2 and TRBJ1-5, with 7 positions matching TRBD1. Germline CDR1 and CDR2: SGHTA and FQGNSA. The junction had 4 bases not matched to a gene; V was cut back by 2 bases and J by 3 bases. This CDR3 contains 15 residues. CDR3 nucleotides: TGTGCCAGCAGCTTAAAGACAGGGACCAATCAGCCCCAGCATTTT. It specifies CASSLKTGTNQPQHF.

The chain uses TRBV6-2 or TRBV6-3 and TRBJ1-2, with D perhaps TRBD1 (5 bases). The germline V gene encodes CDR1 MNHEY and CDR2 SVGEGT. Trimming pared 4 bases from V and 4 bases from J, leaving 13 bases between. The CDR3 is 14 amino acids. CDR3 in DNA: TGTGCCAGCAGTTCCGGACAAGTTGGCTATGGCTACACCTTC. It is translated as CASSSGQVGYGYTF.

This clone showed up just once. The V and J genes are TRBV29-1 and TRBJ1-3; D is perhaps TRBD1 (5 bases). V was cut by 3 bases and J by 0 bases, with 12 bases left in between. Germline V gene data show CDR1 as SQVTM and CDR2 as ANQGSEA. CDR3 size: 15 residues. CDR3 nucleotides: TGCAGCGTTGAGGGGACTGATGTCTCTGGAAACACCATATATTTT. Protein sequence: CSVEGTDVSGNTIYF. The full variable domain, rest sourced from reference TRBV29-1 and TRBJ1-3, is SAVISQKPSRDICQRGTSLTIQCQVDSQVTMMFWYRQQPGQSLTLIATANQGSEATYESGFVIDKFPISRPNLTFSTLTVSNMSPEDSSIYLCSVEGTDVSGNTIYFGEGSWLTVV.

The chain has TRBV5-8 and TRBJ2-5; 13 bases fit TRBD2. V lost 3 bases to trimming and J lost 6 bases; unmatched junction nucleotides: 8. The V gene's germline CDR1 is SGHTS and CDR2 YDEGEE. The CDR3 has 16 residues. The CDR3 reads CASSSGLAGAYKTQYF. The CDR3, as DNA: TGTGCCAGCAGCTCAGGACTAGCGGGGGCTTATAAGACCCAGTACTTC.

The chain carries TRBV4-3 and TRBJ2-5; 10 nucleotides match TRBD1. V shed 4 bases, J shed 4 bases, and the junction held 6 bases outside the gene matches. Looked up from germline, CDR1 is LGHNA and CDR2 is YSLEER. The CDR3 is 15 amino acids. The CDR3 region is CASSPVDRGLETQYF. CDR3 bases: TGCGCCAGCAGCCCAGTGGACAGGGGGTTAGAGACCCAGTACTTC.

This chain connects TRBV7-9 to TRBJ2-2; D ambiguous. The V gene lost 1 base and the J gene lost 4 bases, with 13 bases spanning the gap. CDR1 and CDR2 from the germline V gene are SEHNR and FQNEAQ (reference sequence). The CDR3 runs to 16 residues. This chain's CDR3 is CASSLVSLDLTGELFF. CDR3 nucleotides: TGTGCCAGCAGCTTAGTGAGTCTAGACCTCACCGGGGAGCTGTTTTTT.

This chain uses TRBV5-1 with TRBJ2-1; a possible D gene is TRBD1 (6 bases). Trimming pared 6 bases from V and 7 bases from J, leaving 8 bases between. The CDR3 runs to 11 residues. Per germline, CDR1 SGHRS and CDR2 YFSETQ. DNA for the CDR3: TGCGCCAGCAACAGGGAGAATGAGCAGTTCTTC. Its protein product is CASNRENEQFF.

This chain joins TRBV27 and TRBJ1-2, with TRBD1 matching 8 bases. This CDR3 has 18 residues. The ends lost 5 bases at V and 7 bases at J; junction bases unmatched: 21. CDR1 is MNHEY, CDR2 SMNVEV, per germline (reference sequence). DNA for the CDR3: TGTGCCAGCAGTCTGAATCCGAATCGACAGGGGTTCTTTTCTGGCTACACCTTC. The encoded protein is CASSLNPNRQGFFSGYTF.

The chain recombines TRBV11-3 with TRBJ2-1; no clear D. Looked up from germline, CDR1 is SGHNT and CDR2 is YENEEA. CDR3 length: 13 residues. Trimming shortened V by 5 bases and J by 11 bases, and 16 bases separated the two germline ends. The CDR3 DNA reads as TGTGCCAGCAGCGCTCTACTTAGCAGTCAGCAGTTCTTC. Protein sequence: CASSALLSSQQFF.

This clone showed up just a few times. The rearrangement links TRBV5-1 to TRBJ1-2; TRBD1 aligns across 8 bases. The CDR3 spans 14 residues. The ends lost 3 bases at V and 4 bases at J; junction bases unmatched: 5. CDR1 is SGHRS and CDR2 is YFSETQ in the germline V gene. CDR3 bases: TGCGCCAGCAGCTCGGACAGGGCCTTCTATGGCTACACCTTC. Translation gives CASSSDRAFYGYTF.

The CDR3 loop reads CASRGGDTMNTEAFF. CDR3 nucleotide sequence: TGCGCCAGCCGGGGAGGAGACACCATGAACACTGAAGCTTTCTTT. The V call is TRBV5-1, the J call TRBJ1-1; no definite D call. Germline CDR1 SGHRS, CDR2 YFSETQ. This CDR3 region has 15 residues. V lost 7 bases and J lost 0, with 16 bases in between.